The text below deals with one TCR beta chain. The germline V gene encodes CDR1 MGHDK and CDR2 SYGVNS. The V segment lost 1 base and the J segment 12 bases; nucleotides outside the gene matches: 9. The CDR3 spans 13 residues. Clones were sequenced by immunoSEQ multiplex PCR, and TCRdb holds only the in-frame ones, with some missing. The sample holds a few million clones, approximately 94% seen once. The source of the sample is a study of shared clonotypes between healthy human individuals. The TCR was taken from a man aged 18 to 30 in good health. J is TRBJ2-7 and V is TRBV25-1; TRBD1 aligns across 7 bases. The sample was naive CD4+ T cells sorted from blood. Subset of the sample: CD45RA+ positively selected. Written as DNA, the CDR3 is TGTGCCAGCAGTGAATCATTCACGACAGGGTTGTACTTC. Translated, it gives CASSESFTTGLYF.